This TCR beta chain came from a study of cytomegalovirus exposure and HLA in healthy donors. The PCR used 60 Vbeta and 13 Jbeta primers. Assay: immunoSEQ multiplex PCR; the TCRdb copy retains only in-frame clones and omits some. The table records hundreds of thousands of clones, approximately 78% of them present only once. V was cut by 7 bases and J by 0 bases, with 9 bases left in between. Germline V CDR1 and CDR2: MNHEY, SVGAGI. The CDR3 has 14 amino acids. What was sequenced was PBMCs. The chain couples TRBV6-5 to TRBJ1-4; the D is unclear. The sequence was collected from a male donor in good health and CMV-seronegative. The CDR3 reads CASTLRTTNEKLFF. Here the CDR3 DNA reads TGTGCCAGCACTCTACGAACAACTAATGAAAAACTGTTTTTT.